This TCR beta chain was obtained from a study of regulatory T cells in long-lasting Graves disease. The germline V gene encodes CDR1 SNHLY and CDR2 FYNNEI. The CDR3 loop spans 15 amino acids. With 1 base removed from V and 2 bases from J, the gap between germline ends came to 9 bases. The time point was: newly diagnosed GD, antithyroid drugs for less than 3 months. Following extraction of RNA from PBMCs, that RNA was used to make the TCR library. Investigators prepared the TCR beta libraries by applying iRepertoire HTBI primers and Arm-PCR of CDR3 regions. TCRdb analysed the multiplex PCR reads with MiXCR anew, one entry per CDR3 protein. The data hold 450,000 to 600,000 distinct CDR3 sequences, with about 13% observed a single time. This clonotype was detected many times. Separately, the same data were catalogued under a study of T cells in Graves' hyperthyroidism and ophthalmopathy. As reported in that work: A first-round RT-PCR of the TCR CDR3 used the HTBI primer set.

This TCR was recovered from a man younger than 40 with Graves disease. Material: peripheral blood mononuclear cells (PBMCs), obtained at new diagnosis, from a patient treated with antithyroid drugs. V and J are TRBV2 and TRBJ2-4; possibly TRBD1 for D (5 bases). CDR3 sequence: CASSEGGPTKNIQYF. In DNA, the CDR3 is TGTGCCAGCAGTGAAGGGGGCCCGACCAAAAACATTCAGTACTTC.